These 5 T cell receptor beta chains originate from one sample sequenced in a study of shared clonotypes between healthy human individuals. Profiled with immunoSEQ multiplex PCR; TCRdb holds only in-frame clones, not every one. The sample holds around 350,000 clones, roughly 80% seen once. The sample taken for sequencing was memory CD4+ T cells sorted from blood. Documented subset: CD45RA-negative fraction. These receptors came from a man younger than 45 in good health.

The rearrangement uses TRBV27 and TRBJ2-7; 7 nucleotides line up with TRBD2. This CDR3 contains 16 residues. The V gene end was trimmed by 0 bases and the J gene end by 6 bases; junction bases not matched to a gene: 11. The germline CDR1 and CDR2 sequences are MNHEY and SMNVEV (reference sequence). The CDR3 region is CASSLSPGYREAEQYF. The CDR3 DNA sequence: TGTGCCAGCAGTTTATCGCCCGGTTATCGGGAGGCCGAGCAGTACTTC.

The rearrangement links TRBV18 to TRBJ1-2, with TRBD1 matching 7 bases. Germline CDR1 is KGHSH and CDR2 is LQKENI. With 4 bases clipped from V and 7 bases from J, the junction kept 3 bases outside the gene matches. This CDR3 has 12 residues. CDR3 DNA: TGTGCCAGCTCACTCGACAGGGCTGGCTACACCTTC. This sequence encodes CASSLDRAGYTF.

This clone was detected a few times. The chain employs TRBV5-1 and TRBJ1-1; D unclear. The CDR3 is 13 residues long. Germline V lookup: CDR1 SGHRS, CDR2 YFSETQ. V was shortened by 0 bases and J by 1 base, with 4 bases between the two germline ends. The CDR3 is CASSLGRNTEAFF. CDR3 bases: TGCGCCAGCAGCTTGGGGAGGAACACTGAAGCTTTCTTT.

The chain carries TRBV30 and TRBJ2-2, with unresolved D. Trimming cost V 0 bases and J 8 bases, with 10 bases left between them. From germline, CDR1 is GTSNPN and CDR2 SVGIG (reference sequence). The CDR3 consists of 13 residues. CDR3 in DNA: TGTGCCTGGAGTGTGAACCAACCGGGGGAGCTGTTTTTT. Translating it yields CAWSVNQPGELFF.

The V gene is TRBV4-1, the J gene TRBJ1-1, with 7 bases aligning to TRBD1. The CDR3 runs 20 residues. Trimming at V came to 0 bases and at J to 0 bases, leaving 16 bases not matched to a gene. Germline V CDR1 and CDR2: MGHRA, YSYEKL. The CDR3 region has the DNA TGCGCCAGCAGCCAAGAAAGTCATACAGGGGCCGCGGGAATGAACACTGAAGCTTTCTTT. It codes for CASSQESHTGAAGMNTEAFF.